This T cell receptor beta chain was captured by sequencing in a study of T-cell memory formation after mild COVID-19. Study-wide points: Later expanders leaned CD4+, whereas clones that contracted between day 15 and 85 were balanced CD4/CD8. Chiefly within CM and EM were the contracting CD4+ clones; CD8+ ones were within EMRA.

After removal of 4 bases from V and 5 bases from J, the junction contained 8 bases not matched to a gene. The germline V gene has CDR1 SGHRS and CDR2 YFSETQ. The CDR3 contains 15 residues. TCRdb redid the calling of the 5' RACE reads with MiXCR, one entry per CDR3 protein. Of 250,000 to 350,000 distinct CDR3 sequences listed, 16% were seen once; the top ten hold 23%. Notes on this clonotype: Its specificity is not known.

The clonotype comes from a young man who had mild COVID-19 (a few samples of this study predate the infection). Cell type and time point are not known. The sequencing sample was made of PBMCs or a T cell subset sorted from them (not recorded which). The gene calls are TRBV5-1 and TRBJ2-7, with TRBD1 identical over 11 bases. This chain's CDR3 is CASSGQGTGGDEQYF. The CDR3 region has the DNA TGCGCCAGCAGCGGGCAAGGGACAGGGGGAGACGAGCAGTACTTC.